This TCR beta chain derives from a study of T cells in Graves' hyperthyroidism and ophthalmopathy. The germline V gene has CDR1 SGHNT and CDR2 YENEEA. Unmatched junction bases numbered 7, after V lost 4 bases and J lost 5 bases. The CDR3 is 16 amino acids. Patients having uncontrolled infection, another autoimmune disease, pregnancy or lactation were not included. Authors of the study amplified TCR beta CDR3 regions from RNA transcripts. The study used the HTBI primer set for a first-round RT-PCR of the TCR CDR3. TCRdb fed the multiplex PCR reads into MiXCR, producing one record per CDR3 protein. The sample holds approximately 700,000 distinct CDR3 sequences, less than 45% seen once. Turning to this clonotype: Its specificity is unknown.

Study-wide results and limits: With a median lead of approximately 6.4 months before onset, the model predicted ophthalmopathy.

The sequencing input was peripheral blood or thyroid tissue (not recorded which). The V gene is TRBV11-3, the J gene TRBJ2-5; 13 nucleotides line up with TRBD2. The sequence came from an adult man with Graves' disease, either hyperthyroidism or ophthalmopathy (not recorded which). This CDR3 is CASSSGLAGDSETQYF. For the CDR3, the DNA is TGTGCCAGCAGCTCTGGACTAGCGGGAGATTCGGAGACCCAGTACTTC.